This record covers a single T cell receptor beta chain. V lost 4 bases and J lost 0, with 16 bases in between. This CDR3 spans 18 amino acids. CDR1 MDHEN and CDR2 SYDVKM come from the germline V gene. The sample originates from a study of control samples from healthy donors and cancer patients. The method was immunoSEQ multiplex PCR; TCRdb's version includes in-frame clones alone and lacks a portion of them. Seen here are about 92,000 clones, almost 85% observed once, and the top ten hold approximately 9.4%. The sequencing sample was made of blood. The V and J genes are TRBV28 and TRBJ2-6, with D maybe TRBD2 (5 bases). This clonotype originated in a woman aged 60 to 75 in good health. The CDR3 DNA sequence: TGTGCCAGCAGTTCCTCCGCCTTTGAGGGCTCTGGGGCCAACGTCCTGACTTTC. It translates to CASSSSAFEGSGANVLTF. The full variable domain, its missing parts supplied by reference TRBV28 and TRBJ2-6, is DVKVTQSSRYLVKRTGEKVFLECVQDMDHENMFWYRQDPGLGLRLIYFSYDVKMKEKGDIPEGYSVSREKKERFSLILESASTNQTSMYLCASSSSAFEGSGANVLTFGAGSRLTVL.